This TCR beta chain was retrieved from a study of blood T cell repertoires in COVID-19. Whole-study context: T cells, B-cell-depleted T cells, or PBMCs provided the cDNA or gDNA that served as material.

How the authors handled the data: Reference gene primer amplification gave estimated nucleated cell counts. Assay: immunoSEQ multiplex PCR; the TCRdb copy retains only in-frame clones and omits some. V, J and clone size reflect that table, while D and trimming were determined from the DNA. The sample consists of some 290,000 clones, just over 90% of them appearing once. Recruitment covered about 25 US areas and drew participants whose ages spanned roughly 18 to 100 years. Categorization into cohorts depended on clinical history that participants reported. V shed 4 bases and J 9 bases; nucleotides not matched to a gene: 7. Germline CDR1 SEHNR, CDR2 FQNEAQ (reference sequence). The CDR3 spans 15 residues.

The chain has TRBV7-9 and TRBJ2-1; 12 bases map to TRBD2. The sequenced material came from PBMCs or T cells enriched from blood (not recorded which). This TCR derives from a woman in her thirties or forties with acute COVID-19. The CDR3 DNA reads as TGTGCCAGCAGCTCAGCTAGCGGGAGGGCCCTTGAGCAGTTCTTC. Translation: CASSSASGRALEQFF.